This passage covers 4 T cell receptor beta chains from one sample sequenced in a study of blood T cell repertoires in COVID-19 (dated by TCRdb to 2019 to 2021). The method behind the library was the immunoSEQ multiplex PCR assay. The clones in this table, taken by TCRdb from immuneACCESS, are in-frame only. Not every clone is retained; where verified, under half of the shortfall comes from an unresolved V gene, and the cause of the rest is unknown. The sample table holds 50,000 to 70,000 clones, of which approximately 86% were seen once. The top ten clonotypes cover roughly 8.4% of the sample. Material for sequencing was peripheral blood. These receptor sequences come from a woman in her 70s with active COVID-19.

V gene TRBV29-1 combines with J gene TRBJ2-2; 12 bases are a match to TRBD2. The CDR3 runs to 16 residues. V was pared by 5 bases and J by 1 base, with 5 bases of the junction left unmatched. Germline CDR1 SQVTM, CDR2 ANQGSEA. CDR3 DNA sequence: TGCAGCGTTTACCGGGGACTAGCGGGGAACACCGGGGAGCTGTTTTTT. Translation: CSVYRGLAGNTGELFF.

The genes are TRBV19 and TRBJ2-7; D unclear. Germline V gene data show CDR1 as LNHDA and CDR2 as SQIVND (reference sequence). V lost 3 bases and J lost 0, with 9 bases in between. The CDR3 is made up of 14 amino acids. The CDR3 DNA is TGTGCCAGTAGTATGGCGGAGCCCTCCTACGAGCAGTACTTC. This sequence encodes CASSMAEPSYEQYF.

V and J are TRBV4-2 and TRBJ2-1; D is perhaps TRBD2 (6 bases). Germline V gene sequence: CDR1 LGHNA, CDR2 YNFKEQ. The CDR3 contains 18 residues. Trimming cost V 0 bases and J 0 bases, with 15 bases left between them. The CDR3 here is CASSQEGLTLSSYNEQFF. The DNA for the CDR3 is TGTGCCAGCAGCCAAGAGGGACTCACATTGAGCTCCTACAATGAGCAGTTCTTC.

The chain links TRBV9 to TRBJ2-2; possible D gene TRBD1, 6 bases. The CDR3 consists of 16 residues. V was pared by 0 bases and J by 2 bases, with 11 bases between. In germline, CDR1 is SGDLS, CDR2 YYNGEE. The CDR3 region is CASSVDGGRNTGELFF. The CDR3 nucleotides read TGTGCCAGCAGCGTAGATGGGGGCCGTAACACCGGGGAGCTGTTTTTT.